These 18 T cell receptor beta chains were all obtained from the same sample, sequenced in a study of blood T cell repertoires in COVID-19. The data were produced by immunoSEQ multiplex PCR, yet TCRdb's version contains in-frame clones alone and is incomplete. The sample holds 190,000 or so clones, approximately 87% seen once. Input material: peripheral blood. These TCRs come from a woman in her 70s with acute or convalescent COVID-19.

This chain uses TRBV28 with TRBJ2-3, with 13 bases matching TRBD2. Germline V gives CDR1 MDHEN, CDR2 SYDVKM. This CDR3 spans 15 amino acids. The V and J ends lost 6 bases and 6 bases, in that order; junction bases with no gene match: 6. The CDR3, as DNA: TGTGCCAGCAGACCGGGACTAGCGGGGTGGGATACGCAGTATTTT. Its translation: CASRPGLAGWDTQYF.

This clone was picked up one time. The junction does not match germline at one end; this may be a read error. V is TRBV19 and J is TRBJ1-2; no clear D gene. The V gene's germline CDR1 is LNHDA and CDR2 SQIVND (reference sequence). The CDR3 is made up of 12 amino acids. The CDR3 DNA is TGTGCCAGTAGTAGGTCGAGTGTCACTCCCCTTTTC. It encodes CASSRSSVTPLF.

The gene calls are TRBV18 and TRBJ1-1; 8 bases align to TRBD1. V trimming: 3 bases; J trimming: 4 bases; junction bases outside the gene matches: 7. Germline V gene data show CDR1 as KGHSH and CDR2 as LQKENI. The CDR3 extends over 15 amino acids. DNA for the CDR3: TGTGCCAGCTCACCTGGGCAGGGGGCCGGCACTGAAGCTTTCTTT. This encodes CASSPGQGAGTEAFF.

This clone was seen a single time. The chain couples TRBV6-4 to TRBJ1-1; 8 bases are a match to TRBD1. The ends lost 6 bases at V and 4 bases at J; junction bases unmatched: 7. This CDR3 is built from 14 residues. Germline assignment: CDR1 MRHNA and CDR2 SNTAGT. The CDR3 DNA follows: TGTGCCAGCAGAAATTACAGGGGGAGCACTGAAGCTTTCTTT. Protein product: CASRNYRGSTEAFF.

The chain joins TRBV24-1 to TRBJ2-2; 14 nucleotides agree with TRBD2. The CDR3 has 16 amino acids. In germline, CDR1 is KGHDR, CDR2 SFDVKD. V trimming: 3 bases; J trimming: 7 bases; junction bases outside the gene matches: 3. In DNA form, the CDR3 reads TGTGCCACCAGTGATCCGGGACTAGCGGGAGTCGGGGAGCTGTTTTTT. Translation: CATSDPGLAGVGELFF.

The chain employs TRBV23-1 and TRBJ2-2, with 7 bases that match TRBD1. TRBV23-1 is flagged as an ORF with uncertain function. The CDR3 contains 15 residues. V lost 4 bases to trimming and J lost 3 bases; unmatched junction nucleotides: 5. CDR3 amino acids: CASSPRQGDTGELFF. Here the CDR3 DNA reads TGCGCCAGCAGTCCGAGACAGGGAGACACCGGGGAGCTGTTTTTT.

The rearrangement uses TRBV2 and TRBJ1-4; D might be TRBD1 (5 bases). Germline CDR1 SNHLY, CDR2 FYNNEI. This CDR3 spans 12 amino acids. V lost 1 base and J lost 10, with 7 bases in between. The CDR3 protein is CASSEGQTKLFF. The DNA for the CDR3 is TGTGCCAGCAGTGAAGGACAGACAAAACTGTTTTTT.

CDR3: CASTQVFTEAFF. In DNA, the CDR3 is TGTGCCAGCACCCAGGTTTTCACTGAAGCTTTCTTT. V is TRBV7-9 and J is TRBJ1-1; D is ambiguous. In germline, CDR1 is SEHNR, CDR2 FQNEAQ (reference sequence). This CDR3 has 12 residues. V was clipped by 7 bases and J by 4 bases, with 10 bases between them.

This clone was detected once. The chain carries TRBV6-2 or TRBV6-3 and TRBJ2-7; weak D call: TRBD1 (7 bases). V gave up 2 bases and J gave up 6 bases, with 14 bases separating them. The CDR3 contains 14 residues. The germline CDR1 and CDR2 sequences are MNHEY and SVGEGT. The CDR3 bases are TGTGCCAGCAGTTACACAGACAGGGAGGCCGAGCAGTACTTC. This codes for CASSYTDREAEQYF.

A remark on this clone: Other DNA sequences within the sample encode an identical CDR3. The rearrangement joins TRBV18 to TRBJ2-3, with D tentatively TRBD2 (5 bases). The CDR3 is 14 residues long. V was pared by 1 base and J by 2 bases, with 7 bases between. Germline V CDR1 and CDR2: KGHSH, LQKENI. The CDR3 sequence is CASSPLDSTDTQYF. CDR3 nucleotide sequence: TGTGCCAGCTCACCACTGGACTCCACAGATACGCAGTATTTT. The variable domain in full, with the rest retrieved from reference TRBV18 and TRBJ2-3, is NAGVMQNPRHLVRRRGQEARLRCSPMKGHSHVYWYRQLPEEGLKFMVYLQKENIIDESGMPKERFSAEFPKEGPSILRIQQVVRGDSAAYFCASSPLDSTDTQYFGPGTRLTVL.

This clone was observed a few times. Other DNA sequences in the same sample also yield this CDR3. The chain has TRBV18 and TRBJ1-1; D is perhaps TRBD1 (5 bases). The CDR3 is made up of 13 amino acids. CDR1 is KGHSH and CDR2 is LQKENI in the germline V gene. Trimming cost V 3 bases and J 3 bases, with 8 bases left between them. The DNA of the CDR3 is TGTGCCAGCTCACCGGGGCAGGACACTGAAGCTTTCTTT. Translated: CASSPGQDTEAFF.

The gene calls are TRBV2 and TRBJ2-7; D perhaps matches TRBD2 (7 bases). Trimming stripped 8 bases from V and 9 bases from J, with 20 bases between. The CDR3 sequence is 13 residues long. Looked up from germline, CDR1 is SNHLY and CDR2 is FYNNEI. The CDR3 nucleotides are TGTGCCAGCCGTAAAAACCCGGGGGGCGGGCAGTACTTC. Translation: CASRKNPGGGQYF. Drawing the rest from reference TRBV2 and TRBJ2-7, the complete variable domain is EPEVTQTPSHQVTQMGQEVILRCVPISNHLYFYWYRQILGQKVEFLVSFYNNEISEKSEIFDDQFSVERPDGSNFTLKIRSTKLEDSAMYFCASRKNPGGGQYFGPGTRLTVT.

The chain is built from TRBV5-1 and TRBJ2-3; TRBD2 matches at 13 bases. Germline V CDR1 and CDR2: SGHRS, YFSETQ. Unmatched junction bases numbered 4, after V lost 4 bases and J lost 2 bases. The CDR3 has 16 amino acids. The CDR3 sequence: CASSPGLAGSTDTQYF. In DNA form, the CDR3 reads TGCGCCAGCAGCCCGGGACTAGCGGGGTCCACAGATACGCAGTATTTT. Together with reference TRBV5-1 and TRBJ2-3, the CDR3 gives the full variable domain: KAGVTQTPRYLIKTRGQQVTLSCSPISGHRSVSWYQQTPGQGLQFLFEYFSETQRNKGNFPGRFSGRQFSNSRSEMNVSTLELGDSALYLCASSPGLAGSTDTQYFGPGTRLTVL.

This CDR3 is CASSRPGGSGTGELFF. The DNA for the CDR3 is TGCGCCAGCAGCCGCCCAGGGGGCTCGGGGACCGGGGAGCTGTTTTTT. V usage is TRBV10-1 and J usage is TRBJ2-2, with 8 bases matching TRBD1. With 6 bases clipped from V and 5 bases from J, the junction kept 11 bases outside the gene matches. Germline V gene data show CDR1 as WNHNN and CDR2 as SYGVQD (reference sequence). The CDR3 is 16 residues long.

The rearrangement links TRBV5-1 to TRBJ1-2; D unclear. V gave up 5 bases and J gave up 8 bases, with 13 bases separating them. The CDR3 contains 12 residues. Germline V CDR1 and CDR2: SGHRS, YFSETQ. The CDR3 bases are TGCGCCAGCAGATCTTCAGGCGGGGGCTACACCTTC. Its translation is CASRSSGGGYTF.

The genes are TRBV5-6 and TRBJ2-7, with D unresolved. CDR3 length equals 11 residues. The V end was cut by 5 bases, the J end by 2 bases, with 5 bases between. Germline V gene sequence: CDR1 SGHDT, CDR2 YYEEEE. CDR3 sequence reads: CASSQAYEQYF. CDR3 in DNA: TGTGCCAGCAGTCAGGCCTACGAGCAGTACTTC.

The chain uses TRBV4-1 and TRBJ1-1; no reliable D call. CDR1 MGHRA and CDR2 YSYEKL come from the germline V gene. The CDR3 runs to 17 residues. Between the trimmed V and J ends, which lost 4 bases and 8 bases, there was a span of 26 bases. The CDR3 loop reads CASSPTRFYTGIQEAFF. Written as DNA, the CDR3 is TGCGCCAGCAGCCCGACCCGCTTTTACACGGGGATACAGGAAGCTTTCTTT.

The chain combines TRBV6-5 with TRBJ1-1; TRBD1 aligns across 8 bases. The CDR3 has 14 residues. Germline V gene lookup returns CDR1 MNHEY and CDR2 SVGAGI. Trimming took 2 bases from V and 5 from J; bases not matched to a gene: 4. The CDR3 nucleotides are TGTGCCAGCAGTTACCTTACAGGGGGGACTGAAGCTTTCTTT. It specifies CASSYLTGGTEAFF.